This T cell receptor beta chain was sequenced during a study of blood T cell repertoires in COVID-19. Measured with immunoSEQ multiplex PCR; TCRdb has only the in-frame clones, and not every one. The profile shows a few hundred thousand clones, over 75% of them singletons. Two consecutive negative NP/OP PCR tests, clearance, or resolved symptoms defined Cohort 3 recovery. This clonotype was obtained from a woman aged 30 to 39 who had recovered from COVID-19. Sequenced material: PBMCs or T cells enriched from blood (not recorded which).

The CDR3 sequence is CASSLKRVQDEQYF. The CDR3 DNA reads as TGTGCCAGCAGCTTGAAGAGGGTTCAAGACGAGCAGTACTTC. The chain joins TRBV5-6 to TRBJ2-7; the D gene is possibly TRBD2 (5 bases). Germline assignment: CDR1 SGHDT and CDR2 YYEEEE. The CDR3 totals 14 residues. V dropped 1 base and J dropped 5 bases, with 13 bases sitting between them.